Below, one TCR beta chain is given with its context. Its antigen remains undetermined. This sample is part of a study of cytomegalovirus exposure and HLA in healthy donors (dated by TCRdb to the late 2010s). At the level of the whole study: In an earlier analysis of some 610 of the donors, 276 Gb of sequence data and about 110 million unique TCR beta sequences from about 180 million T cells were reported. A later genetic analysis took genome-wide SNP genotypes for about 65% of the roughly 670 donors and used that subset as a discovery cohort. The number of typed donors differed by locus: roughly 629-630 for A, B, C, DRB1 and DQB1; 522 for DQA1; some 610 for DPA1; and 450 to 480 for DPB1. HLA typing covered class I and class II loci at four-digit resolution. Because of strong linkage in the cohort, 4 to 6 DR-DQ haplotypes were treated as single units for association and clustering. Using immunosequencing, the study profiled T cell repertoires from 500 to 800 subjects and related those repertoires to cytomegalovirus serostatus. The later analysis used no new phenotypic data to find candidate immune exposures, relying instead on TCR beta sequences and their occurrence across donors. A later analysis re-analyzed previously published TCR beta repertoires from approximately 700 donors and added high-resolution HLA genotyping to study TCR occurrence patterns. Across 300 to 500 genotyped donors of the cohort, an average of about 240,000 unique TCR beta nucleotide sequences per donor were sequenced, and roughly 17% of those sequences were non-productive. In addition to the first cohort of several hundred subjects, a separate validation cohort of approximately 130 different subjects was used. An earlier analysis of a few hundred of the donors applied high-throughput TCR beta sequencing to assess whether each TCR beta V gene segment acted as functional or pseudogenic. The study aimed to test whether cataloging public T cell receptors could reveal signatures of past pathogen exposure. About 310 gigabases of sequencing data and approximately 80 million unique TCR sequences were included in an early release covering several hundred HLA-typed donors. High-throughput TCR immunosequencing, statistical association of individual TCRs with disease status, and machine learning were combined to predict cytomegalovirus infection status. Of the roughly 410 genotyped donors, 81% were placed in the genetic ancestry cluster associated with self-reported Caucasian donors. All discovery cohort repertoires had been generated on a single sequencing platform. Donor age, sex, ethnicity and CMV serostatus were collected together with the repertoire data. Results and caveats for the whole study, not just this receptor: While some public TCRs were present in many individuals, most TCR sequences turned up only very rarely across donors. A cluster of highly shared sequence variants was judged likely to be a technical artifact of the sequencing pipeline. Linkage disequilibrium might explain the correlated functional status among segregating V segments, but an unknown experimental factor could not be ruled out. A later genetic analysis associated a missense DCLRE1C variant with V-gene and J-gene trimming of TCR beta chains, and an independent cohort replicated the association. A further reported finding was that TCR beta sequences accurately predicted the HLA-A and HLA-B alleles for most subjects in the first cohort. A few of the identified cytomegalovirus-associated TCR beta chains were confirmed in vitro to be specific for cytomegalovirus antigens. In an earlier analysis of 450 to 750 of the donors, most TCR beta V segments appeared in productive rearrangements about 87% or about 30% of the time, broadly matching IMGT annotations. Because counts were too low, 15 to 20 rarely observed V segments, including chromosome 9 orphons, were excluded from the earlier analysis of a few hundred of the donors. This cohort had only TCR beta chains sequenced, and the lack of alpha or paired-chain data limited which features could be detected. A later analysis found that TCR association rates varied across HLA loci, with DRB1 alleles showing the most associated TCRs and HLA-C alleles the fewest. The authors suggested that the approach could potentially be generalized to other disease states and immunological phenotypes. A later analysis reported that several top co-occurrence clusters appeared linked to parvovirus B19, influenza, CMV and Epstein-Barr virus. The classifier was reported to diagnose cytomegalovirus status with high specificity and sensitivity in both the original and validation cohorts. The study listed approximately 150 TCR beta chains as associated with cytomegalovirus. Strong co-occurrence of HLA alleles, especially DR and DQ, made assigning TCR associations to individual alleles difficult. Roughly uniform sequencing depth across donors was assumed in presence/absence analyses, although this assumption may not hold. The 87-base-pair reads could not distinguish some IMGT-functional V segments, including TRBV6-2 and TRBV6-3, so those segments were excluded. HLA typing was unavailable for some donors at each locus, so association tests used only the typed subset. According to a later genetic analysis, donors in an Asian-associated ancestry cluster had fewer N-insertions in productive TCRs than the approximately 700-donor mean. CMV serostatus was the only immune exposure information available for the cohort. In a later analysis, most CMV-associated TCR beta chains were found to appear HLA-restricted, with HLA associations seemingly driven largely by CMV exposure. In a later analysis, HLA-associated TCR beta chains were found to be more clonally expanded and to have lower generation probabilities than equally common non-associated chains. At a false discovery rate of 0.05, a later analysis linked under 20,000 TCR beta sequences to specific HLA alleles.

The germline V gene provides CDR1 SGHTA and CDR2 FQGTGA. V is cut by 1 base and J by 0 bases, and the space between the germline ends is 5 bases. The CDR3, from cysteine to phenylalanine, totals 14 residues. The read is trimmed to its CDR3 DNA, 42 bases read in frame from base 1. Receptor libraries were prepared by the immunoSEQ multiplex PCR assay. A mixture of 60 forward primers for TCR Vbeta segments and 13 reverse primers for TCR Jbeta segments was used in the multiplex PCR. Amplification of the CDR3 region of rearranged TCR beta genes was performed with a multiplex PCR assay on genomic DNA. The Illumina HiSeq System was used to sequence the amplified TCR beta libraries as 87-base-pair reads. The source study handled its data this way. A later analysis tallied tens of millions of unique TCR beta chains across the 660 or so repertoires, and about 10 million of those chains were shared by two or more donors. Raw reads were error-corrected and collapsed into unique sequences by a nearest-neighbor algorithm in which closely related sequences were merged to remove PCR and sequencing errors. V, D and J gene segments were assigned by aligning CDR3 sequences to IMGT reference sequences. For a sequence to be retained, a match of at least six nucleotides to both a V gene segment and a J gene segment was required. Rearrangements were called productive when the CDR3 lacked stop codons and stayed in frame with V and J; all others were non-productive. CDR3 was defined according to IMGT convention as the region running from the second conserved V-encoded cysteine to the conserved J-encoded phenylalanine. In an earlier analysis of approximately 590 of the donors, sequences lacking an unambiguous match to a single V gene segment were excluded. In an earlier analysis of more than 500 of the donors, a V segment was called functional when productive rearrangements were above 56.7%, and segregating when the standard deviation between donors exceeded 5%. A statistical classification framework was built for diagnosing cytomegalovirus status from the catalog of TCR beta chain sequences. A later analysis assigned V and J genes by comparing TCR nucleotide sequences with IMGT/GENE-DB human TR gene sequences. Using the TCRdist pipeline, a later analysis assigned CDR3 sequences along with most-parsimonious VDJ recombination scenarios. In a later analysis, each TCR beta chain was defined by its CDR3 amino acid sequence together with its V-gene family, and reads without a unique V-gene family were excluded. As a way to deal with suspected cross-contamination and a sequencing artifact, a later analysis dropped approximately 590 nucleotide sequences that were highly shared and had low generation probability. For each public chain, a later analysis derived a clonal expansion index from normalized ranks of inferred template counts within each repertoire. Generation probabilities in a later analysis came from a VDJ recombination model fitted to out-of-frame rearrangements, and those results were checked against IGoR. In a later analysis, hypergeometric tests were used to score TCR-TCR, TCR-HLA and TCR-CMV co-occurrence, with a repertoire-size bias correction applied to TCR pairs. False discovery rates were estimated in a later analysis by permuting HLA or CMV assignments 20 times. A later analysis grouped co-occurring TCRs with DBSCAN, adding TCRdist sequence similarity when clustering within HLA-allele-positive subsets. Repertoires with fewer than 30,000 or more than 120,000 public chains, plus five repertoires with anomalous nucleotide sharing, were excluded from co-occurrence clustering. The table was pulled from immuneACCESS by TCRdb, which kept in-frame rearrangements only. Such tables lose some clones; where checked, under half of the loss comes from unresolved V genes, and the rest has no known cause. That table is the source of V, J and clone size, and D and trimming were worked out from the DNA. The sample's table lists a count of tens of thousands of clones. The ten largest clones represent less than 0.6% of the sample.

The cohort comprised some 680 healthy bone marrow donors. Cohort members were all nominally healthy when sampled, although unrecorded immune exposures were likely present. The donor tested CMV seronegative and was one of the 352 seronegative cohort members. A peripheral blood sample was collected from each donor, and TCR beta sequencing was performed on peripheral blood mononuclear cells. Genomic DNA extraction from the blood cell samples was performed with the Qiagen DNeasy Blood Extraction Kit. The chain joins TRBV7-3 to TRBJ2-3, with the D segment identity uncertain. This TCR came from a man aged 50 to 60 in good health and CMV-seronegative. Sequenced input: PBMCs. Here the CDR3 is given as CASSLSSSTDTQYF. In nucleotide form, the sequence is TGTGCCAGCAGCTTAAGTTCGAGCACAGATACGCAGTATTTT.